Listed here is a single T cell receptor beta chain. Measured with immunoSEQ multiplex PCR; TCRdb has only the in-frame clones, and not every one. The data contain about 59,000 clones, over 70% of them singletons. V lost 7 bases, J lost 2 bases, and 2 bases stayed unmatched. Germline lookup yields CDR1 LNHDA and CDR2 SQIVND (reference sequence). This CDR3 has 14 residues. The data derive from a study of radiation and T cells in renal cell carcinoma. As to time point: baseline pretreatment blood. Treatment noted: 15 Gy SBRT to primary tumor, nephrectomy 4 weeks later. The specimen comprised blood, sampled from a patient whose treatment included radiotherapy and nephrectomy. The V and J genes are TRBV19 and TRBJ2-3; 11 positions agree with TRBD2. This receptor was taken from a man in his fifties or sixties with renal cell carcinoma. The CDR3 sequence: CASTLAGDTDTQYF. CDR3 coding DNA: TGTGCCAGTACACTAGCGGGGGACACAGATACGCAGTATTTT.